This paragraph covers one T cell receptor (beta chain) sequence. No antigen is known for it. This entry is derived from a study of T cell responses to AZD1222 COVID-19 vaccine. Study-level findings and limits: Donors in the cohort were predominantly white British and more often female, and clonal diversity was possibly underestimated. Repertoire collection took place solely once the T cell response had peaked. Regions 160-218 and 743-854 dominated among vaccine-associated CD4 TCRs spanning spike. Reportedly, nearly half of unique spike TCRs recognized epitopes outside B.1.351/B.1.1.7 mutations.

Some clones are missing from TCRdb's copy, which holds only in-frame ones; the method was immunoSEQ multiplex PCR. This sample has about 91,000 clones; around nine tenths occur once, and the top ten carry roughly 21%. The CDR3 has 14 amino acids. Germline V gene sequence: CDR1 SEHNR, CDR2 FQNEAQ (reference sequence). Trimming left V 5 bases short and J 3 bases short, with 13 bases between. The receptor's source is an adult in good health. The V gene is TRBV7-9, the J gene TRBJ1-2, with D perhaps matching TRBD1 (6 bases). The source was peripheral blood, collected on day 0 of AZD1222 vaccination. CDR3 in DNA: TGTGCCAGCAGCAGAGAACAGGGTCACTATGGCTACACCTTC. It codes for CASSREQGHYGYTF.